The 19 T cell receptor beta chains below come from one sample, sequenced in a study of T cells in Graves' hyperthyroidism and ophthalmopathy. Using RNA transcripts as the source, TCR beta CDR3 regions were amplified. First-round RT-PCR with HTBI primers amplified the TCR CDR3 region. TCRdb reanalysed the multiplex PCR reads using MiXCR and keeps one entry per CDR3 protein. The table lists around 300,000 distinct CDR3 sequences, 11% to 15% of them singletons. The material sequenced was blood. The receptors originated from a woman aged 25-40 years with Graves' hyperthyroidism.

This clonotype has at least ten counts. The chain is built from TRBV28 and TRBJ1-2; D is ambiguous. The CDR3 loop spans 14 amino acids. The germline V gene has CDR1 MDHEN and CDR2 SYDVKM. Trimming took off 7 bases at V and 2 bases at J, with 14 bases between the two ends. CDR3 DNA sequence: TGTGCCAGCAAAGGTCGGGGTGCGAACTATGGCTACACCTTC. Protein: CASKGRGANYGYTF.

This clonotype was detected ten times or more. The V gene is TRBV28, the J gene TRBJ1-5; possible D gene TRBD1, 5 bases. The ends were cut back, 3 bases at V and 7 bases at J, with 16 bases in the middle. Germline V CDR1 and CDR2: MDHEN, SYDVKM. This CDR3 contains 15 residues. The DNA of the CDR3 is TGTGCCAGCAGTTTCAGCGCAGGGTCGGGCCAGCCCCAGCATTTT. This encodes CASSFSAGSGQPQHF.

The chain uses TRBV6-2 or TRBV6-3 and TRBJ1-3; D gene unclear. V was pared by 5 bases and J by 1 base, with 9 bases between. The CDR3 length is 14 residues. CDR1 and CDR2 from the germline V gene are MNHEY and SVGEGT. DNA for the CDR3: TGTGCCAGCAGTCCTAGTACGTCTGGAAACACCATATATTTT. Amino acids: CASSPSTSGNTIYF.

This clonotype was seen at least ten times. The rearrangement uses TRBV30 and TRBJ2-1; 9 positions agree with TRBD1. The V segment lost 5 bases and the J segment 6 bases; nucleotides outside the gene matches: 5. Germline loops: CDR1 GTSNPN, CDR2 SVGIG (reference sequence). The CDR3 has 13 amino acids. The CDR3 region has the DNA TGTGCCTGGGGGACAGGGTTCGGCAATGAGCAGTTCTTC. It is translated as CAWGTGFGNEQFF.

This chain joins TRBV20-1 and TRBJ2-3; D gene ambiguous. The CDR3 is 12 amino acids. Germline loops: CDR1 DFQATT, CDR2 SNEGSKA (reference sequence). CDR3 coding DNA: TGCAGACCCGAGGCCCCAACAGATACGCAGTATTTT. Protein sequence: CRPEAPTDTQYF.

The rearrangement uses TRBV2 and TRBJ1-6; 8 nucleotides line up with TRBD1. This CDR3 contains 14 residues. Germline trimming cut 6 bases from V and 10 bases from J; bases unmatched to any gene: 8. Germline V CDR1 and CDR2: SNHLY, FYNNEI. The CDR3 sequence is CASSAGTGGSPLHF. CDR3 nucleotides: TGTGCCAGCAGCGCCGGGACAGGCGGATCACCCCTCCACTTT.

The chain employs TRBV3-1 and TRBJ2-1; possibly TRBD2 for D (6 bases). Germline CDR1 is LGHDT and CDR2 is YNNKEL (reference sequence). The V end lost 1 base, the J end lost 7 bases, and 23 bases lay between the germline ends. This CDR3 is built from 18 residues. In DNA, the CDR3 is TGTGCCAGCAGCCAAGTTGGCCAAACGGGAGTAGGACATAATGAGCAGTTCTTC. Encoded protein: CASSQVGQTGVGHNEQFF.

This clonotype was counted many times. This chain joins TRBV10-1 and TRBJ2-1; D might be TRBD2 (6 bases). The germline gives CDR1 WNHNN, CDR2 SYGVQD (reference sequence). This CDR3 spans 14 amino acids. V was pared by 3 bases and J by 6 bases, with 12 bases between. CDR3 loop: CASSDGGSLNEQFF. For the CDR3, the DNA is TGCGCCAGCAGTGACGGGGGTTCTCTCAATGAGCAGTTCTTC.

This clonotype was observed a few times. J is TRBJ1-2 and V is TRBV30; D might be TRBD1 (5 bases). This CDR3 has 18 residues. Trimming took off 2 bases at V and 4 bases at J, with 26 bases between the two ends. Germline lookup yields CDR1 GTSNPN and CDR2 SVGIG (reference sequence). Written as DNA, the CDR3 is TGTGCCTGGAGTCACCCCCGACGAGACAGCTCCGAACGCTATGGCTACACCTTC. Translated, it gives CAWSHPRRDSSERYGYTF.

This clonotype was counted many times. The V and J genes are TRBV2 and TRBJ1-2; D unclear. The CDR3 is 15 amino acids. Trimming shortened V by 7 bases and J by 7 bases, and 22 bases separated the two germline ends. Germline CDR1 is SNHLY and CDR2 is FYNNEI. The CDR3, as DNA: TGTGCCAGCAAGATTGAAGGCAATGGCCATTCTGGCTACACCTTC. Translated, it gives CASKIEGNGHSGYTF.

As regards this clonotype: A read error may be the cause here, since a much bigger clone is one base away. The chain links TRBV7-9 to TRBJ2-1; no reliable D call. This CDR3 spans 13 amino acids. V lost 4 bases to trimming and J lost 6 bases, with 10 bases between them. Germline V gene lookup returns CDR1 SEHNR and CDR2 FQNEAQ (reference sequence). The CDR3 region is CASSSVSPNEQFF. The CDR3 DNA is TGTGCCAGCAGCTCCGTTTCTCCCAATGAGCAGTTCTTC.

This clonotype was picked up many times. This sequence joins TRBV2 and TRBJ1-2, with D perhaps TRBD1 (5 bases). Trimming removed 1 base at V and 3 bases at J, with 18 bases between. The CDR3 extends over 17 amino acids. Germline CDR1 is SNHLY and CDR2 is FYNNEI. CDR3 nucleotide sequence: TGTGCCAGCAGTGAAGGGGGAGGGGCCCGAGGAGACTATGGCTACACCTTC. Its protein is CASSEGGGARGDYGYTF.

The chain couples TRBV20-1 to TRBJ2-6; D call uncertain. Germline CDR1 and CDR2: DFQATT and SNEGSKA (reference sequence). The CDR3 length is 14 residues. The V and J ends lost 5 bases and 1 base respectively, with 9 bases between them. Here the CDR3 reads CSAGYFSGANVLTF. As DNA, the CDR3 is TGCAGTGCTGGCTATTTTTCTGGGGCCAACGTCCTGACTTTC.

A word on this clonotype: A much larger clone differs from this one at a single base, so this may be a read error. The rearrangement uses TRBV6-1 and TRBJ1-5, with no clear D. Germline CDR1 MNHNS, CDR2 SASEGT. The CDR3 runs to 15 residues. The CDR3 DNA reads as TGTGCCAGCAGTGTTATGCGGGAGTGGAATCAGCCCCAGCGTTTT. It encodes CASSVMREWNQPQRF.

This chain links TRBV5-1 with TRBJ2-7; 10 nucleotides align to TRBD2. The CDR3 loop spans 15 amino acids. With V trimmed by 2 bases and J by 4 bases, 6 bases remained unmatched. Germline CDR1 SGHRS, CDR2 YFSETQ. The CDR3 reads CASSFSSGGNYEQYF. CDR3 nucleotides: TGCGCCAGCAGCTTCTCTAGCGGGGGAAATTACGAGCAGTACTTC.

The chain employs TRBV14 and TRBJ2-1; TRBD2 matches 9 bases. The germline CDR1 and CDR2 sequences are SGHDN and FVKESK. With 2 bases clipped from V and 1 base from J, the junction kept 6 bases outside the gene matches. CDR3 length equals 17 residues. CDR3 residues: CASSQTPAGGSYNEQFF. CDR3 sequence (DNA): TGTGCCAGCAGCCAAACCCCAGCGGGAGGATCCTACAATGAGCAGTTCTTC.

The chain employs TRBV10-3 and TRBJ2-1; the match to TRBD2 covers 8 bases. The CDR3 is 15 amino acids. Germline CDR1 ENHRY, CDR2 SYGVKD. The V segment lost 2 bases and the J segment 8 bases; nucleotides outside the gene matches: 8. The CDR3 region is CAISEASGSRDEQFF. In DNA form, the CDR3 reads TGTGCCATCAGTGAGGCAAGCGGGAGTCGGGATGAGCAGTTCTTC.

This clonotype occurred many times. V is TRBV28 and J is TRBJ2-3; TRBD1 agrees at 8 bases. Germline CDR1 and CDR2: MDHEN and SYDVKM. The J segment lost 1 base and the V segment lost 5 bases, leaving 5 bases of the junction unmatched. The CDR3 is made up of 15 amino acids. The CDR3 is CASSGQGPGTDTQYF. CDR3 nucleotide sequence: TGTGCCAGCAGTGGACAGGGACCCGGCACAGATACGCAGTATTTT.

This clonotype was found a few times. This chain uses TRBV11-2 with TRBJ2-1; no reliable D call. Germline V gene lookup returns CDR1 SGHAT and CDR2 FQNNGV. This CDR3 has 14 residues. With 1 base removed from V and 10 bases from J, the gap between germline ends came to 14 bases. The DNA for the CDR3 is TGTGCCAGCAGCTTAGCTCGCGGCTCCTCGGAGCAGTTCTTC. Its translation: CASSLARGSSEQFF.